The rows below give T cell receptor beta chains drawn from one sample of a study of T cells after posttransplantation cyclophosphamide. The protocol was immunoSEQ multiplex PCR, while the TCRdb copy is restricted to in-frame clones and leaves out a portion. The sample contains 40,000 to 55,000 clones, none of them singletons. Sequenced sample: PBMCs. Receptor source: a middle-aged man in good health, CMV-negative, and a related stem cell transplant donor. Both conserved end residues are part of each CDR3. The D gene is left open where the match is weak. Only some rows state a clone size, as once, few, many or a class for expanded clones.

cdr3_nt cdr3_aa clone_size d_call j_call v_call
TGCGCCAGCAGCCAAGATATTCCTTACGAGCAGTACTTC CASSQDIPYEQYF many . TRBJ2-7 TRBV4-1
TGTGCCGGAGGGGTTGGGGAGACCCAGTACTTC CAGGVGETQYF many . TRBJ2-5 TRBV6-1
TGTGCCAGCAGCCAACCCGGGATAATCAACACCGGGGAGCTGTTTTTT CASSQPGIINTGELFF many . TRBJ2-2 TRBV11-3
TGTGCCAGCAGCTTAGGGCCAGGGGGAGCCTCGGCCCAGCATTTT CASSLGPGGASAQHF many TRBD1 TRBJ1-5 TRBV7-8
TGTGCCAGTAGGGCGGACAGGGGAGCAGATACGCAGTATTTT CASRADRGADTQYF many TRBD1 TRBJ2-3 TRBV19
TGTGCCAGCAGTCCAAGCGGGGGCCTCAACAATGAGCAGTTCTTC CASSPSGGLNNEQFF many TRBD2 TRBJ2-1 TRBV2
TGCGCCAGCAGCCTCGAGGAAGAGACCCAGTACTTC CASSLEEETQYF many . TRBJ2-5 TRBV4-1
TGTGCCAGCAAGAAAGGGACCGGACCAACAGGGGTCGGCTACACCTTC CASKKGTGPTGVGYTF many TRBD1 TRBJ1-2 TRBV2
TGTGCCAGCAGTCTGACAGGGGGCTTTCAGCCCCAGCATTTT CASSLTGGFQPQHF many TRBD1 TRBJ1-5 TRBV6-1
TGTGCCAGCAGTTTAATGGCGGGGCCTGAGGATACGCAGTATTTT CASSLMAGPEDTQYF few . TRBJ2-3 TRBV27
TGTGCCAGCAGCTTAGGCAGGGTTGAGAACACTGAAGCTTTCTTT CASSLGRVENTEAFF many . TRBJ1-1 TRBV7-3
TGCAGCGTTGAAGGCACGGTGAGCTCCTACAATGAGCAGTTCTTC CSVEGTVSSYNEQFF few . TRBJ2-1 TRBV29-1
TGTGCCAGCAGCGAGGGAAATGAGCAGTTCTTC CASSEGNEQFF many . TRBJ2-1 TRBV4-2
TGTGCCAGCAGTTTGGTAGTAGCTGTCGGGGAGCTGTTTTTT CASSLVVAVGELFF many . TRBJ2-2 TRBV28
TGTGCCAGCAGCTTACTTGCGGGGGTCACCGGGGAGCTGTTTTTT CASSLLAGVTGELFF few TRBD2 TRBJ2-2 TRBV7-2
TGTGCCAGCAGTCATCCCACCGGGGAGCAGTACTTC CASSHPTGEQYF many . TRBJ2-7 TRBV27
TGTGCCAGCAGCTTCCAGGGGTCGAACACCGGGGAGCTGTTTTTT CASSFQGSNTGELFF few . TRBJ2-2 TRBV11-2
TGCGCCAGCAGCTACTCGGGGATTGGGGACACTGAAGCTTTCTTT CASSYSGIGDTEAFF many . TRBJ1-1 TRBV5-1
TGCAGCGCCGAACAAGGCTACACCTTC CSAEQGYTF many . TRBJ1-2 TRBV29-1
TGTGCCAGCAGTTACAGGCGGGAGGGGCGCGGGAATGGCTACACCTTC CASSYRREGRGNGYTF many . TRBJ1-2 TRBV6-5
TGCGCCAGCAGCTTTCCAGAACCTAACACCGGGGAGCTGTTTTTT CASSFPEPNTGELFF few . TRBJ2-2 TRBV5-1
TGCGCCAGCAGCTTTCAGGCAACTAATGAAAAACTGTTTTTT CASSFQATNEKLFF many . TRBJ1-4 TRBV5-1
TGCGCCAGCAGCTTGGTTCCGACAGTAAGCTATGGCTACACCTTC CASSLVPTVSYGYTF many . TRBJ1-2 TRBV5-1
TGTGCCAGCAGACCGCTAGCGGGGGGGAACAATGAGCAGTTCTTC CASRPLAGGNNEQFF . TRBD2 TRBJ2-1 TRBV6-4
TGTGCCAGCAGGGGGCACTACGAGCAGTACTTC CASRGHYEQYF many . TRBJ2-7 TRBV28
TGTGCCAGCAGCTACCATACTGGTAGTGGGAGGAGGACCTACAATGAGCAGTTCTTC CASSYHTGSGRRTYNEQFF many . TRBJ2-1 TRBV9
TGTGCCAGCAGTGAATGGTCAGGGGCGCTATATGAAAAACTGTTTTTT CASSEWSGALYEKLFF many . TRBJ1-4 TRBV6-1
TGTGCCAGCAGCCCAACCGGGGGGGGGCAAGGCAAAGAGACCCAGTACTTC CASSPTGGGQGKETQYF few TRBD2 TRBJ2-5 TRBV25-1
TGCGCCAGCAGCTTAGGTCGACAGGGATACACTGAAGCTTTCTTT CASSLGRQGYTEAFF many TRBD1 TRBJ1-1 TRBV5-1
TGTGCCAGCAGGACTACTCCGAACAATGAGCAGTTCTTC CASRTTPNNEQFF . . TRBJ2-1 TRBV28
TGCCCCAGCTGGGACGGGAGAACTAACTATGGCTACACCTTC CPSWDGRTNYGYTF few . TRBJ1-2 TRBV2
TGTGCCAGCAGTGGTATTAGCGGGAGGAATGAGCAGTTCTTC CASSGISGRNEQFF few TRBD2 TRBJ2-1 TRBV2
TGTGCCAGCAGCCCCGGAAGGGGGACAGATACGCAGTATTTT CASSPGRGTDTQYF many . TRBJ2-3 TRBV6-5
TGTGCCAGTAGTATAGAACAGGGGGCGCCAACTGAAGCTTTCTTT CASSIEQGAPTEAFF many TRBD1 TRBJ1-1 TRBV19
TGTGCCAGCATCCCCGGGACAGGGAGCTCCTACGAGCAGTACTTC CASIPGTGSSYEQYF many TRBD1 TRBJ2-7 TRBV7-8
TGTGCCAGCAGCTTGACAGGGGTGAACACTGAAGCTTTCTTT CASSLTGVNTEAFF many TRBD1 TRBJ1-1 TRBV5-4
TGCGCCAGCAGTGTACAGGGTGGTGTTGAAGCTTTCTTT CASSVQGGVEAFF few . TRBJ1-1 TRBV10-2
TGCGCCAGCAGCCACGACCGGGACTATGGCTACACCTTC CASSHDRDYGYTF many . TRBJ1-2 TRBV4-3
TGTGCCTGGAGCCACAGGGTCTATGGCTACACCTTC CAWSHRVYGYTF few . TRBJ1-2 TRBV30